The 12 T cell receptor beta chains below all came from one sample that was sequenced in a study of monozygotic twins with cystic fibrosis. The data were produced by immunoSEQ multiplex PCR, yet TCRdb's version contains in-frame clones alone and is incomplete. The sample has 11,000 to 15,000 clones, roughly 85% seen once. Sequencing was done on a sample of blood. The receptors shown here come from a boy between 10 and 17 years old with cystic fibrosis.

This sequence joins TRBV15 and TRBJ1-4; D unresolved. The germline CDR1 and CDR2 sequences are LNHNV and YYDKDF (reference sequence). With 0 bases removed from V and 2 bases from J, the gap between germline ends came to 13 bases. The CDR3 is made up of 17 amino acids. The DNA of the CDR3 is TGTGCCACCAGCAGAGATCCCCCGACCAGCACTAATGAAAAACTGTTTTTT. Amino acid sequence: CATSRDPPTSTNEKLFF. Filled out from reference TRBV15 and TRBJ1-4, the complete variable domain reads DAMVIQNPRYQVTQFGKPVTLSCSQTLNHNVMYWYQQKSSQAPKLLFHYYDKDFNNEADTPDNFQSRRPNTSFCFLDIRSPGLGDTAMYLCATSRDPPTSTNEKLFFGSGTQLSVL.

The rearrangement uses TRBV2 and TRBJ1-2; TRBD1 is a possible D gene (6 bases). Germline V gene sequence: CDR1 SNHLY, CDR2 FYNNEI. The CDR3 is 16 residues long. Trimming cost V 2 bases and J 8 bases, with 21 bases left between them. CDR3 sequence (DNA): TGTGCCAGCAGTGAACTGTCCGGAACAGGGATGAGCGGCTACACCTTC. Its protein product is CASSELSGTGMSGYTF.

This chain links TRBV9 with TRBJ1-1; tentatively, D is TRBD1 (5 bases). Germline-derived CDR1 and CDR2 are SGDLS and YYNGEE. The CDR3 has 13 amino acids. V was shortened by 0 bases and J by 8 bases, with 11 bases between the two germline ends. The CDR3 bases are TGTGCCAGCAGCGTAGCGCCCCAGGGAGAAGCTTTCTTT. It yields the protein CASSVAPQGEAFF.

The rearrangement links TRBV30 to TRBJ2-1; D is unresolved. CDR3 size: 13 residues. CDR1 and CDR2 from the germline V gene are GTSNPN and SVGIG (reference sequence). The V gene lost 0 bases and the J gene lost 4 bases, with 7 bases spanning the gap. The CDR3 sequence: CAWSVLVYNEQFF. The CDR3, as DNA: TGTGCCTGGAGTGTACTCGTTTACAATGAGCAGTTCTTC.

The chain is built from TRBV1 and TRBJ1-5. TRBV1 is assigned pseudogene status. The CDR3 totals 16 residues. The DNA for the CDR3 is TGCACCAGCAGCCAAGGATCCTTACTTAGCAATCAGCCCCAGCATTTT. This gives the protein CTSSQGSLLSNQPQHF.

The chain employs TRBV5-1 and TRBJ2-2; weak D call: TRBD2 (6 bases). CDR1 is SGHRS, CDR2 YFSETQ, per germline. The CDR3 runs 14 residues. V was trimmed by 3 bases and J by 3 bases, leaving 9 bases between them. The CDR3, as DNA: TGCGCCAGCAGCTGGACTACCTACACCGGGGAGCTGTTTTTT. It specifies CASSWTTYTGELFF.

The rearrangement uses TRBV5-1 and TRBJ2-7; maybe TRBD2 (6 bases). The V gene's germline CDR1 is SGHRS and CDR2 YFSETQ. The CDR3 length is 15 residues. The V and J ends lost 0 bases and 6 bases respectively, with 16 bases between them. CDR3 nucleotide sequence: TGCGCCAGCAGCTTGGCCTGGGGGGTTGCGGGCGAGCAGTACTTC. Translated: CASSLAWGVAGEQYF.

The chain is built from TRBV9 and TRBJ1-1; unclear D gene. The length of the CDR3 is 15 residues. CDR1 SGDLS and CDR2 YYNGEE come from the germline V gene. The ends were cut back, 0 bases at V and 8 bases at J, with 17 bases in the middle. The CDR3 DNA reads TGTGCCAGCAGCGTAGGGGTTAGCAGCCGGGGAGAAGCTTTCTTT. This translates into CASSVGVSSRGEAFF.

The chain uses TRBV15 and TRBJ2-5, with 9 positions matching TRBD1. From germline, CDR1 is LNHNV and CDR2 YYDKDF (reference sequence). V lost 6 bases to trimming and J lost 5 bases; unmatched junction nucleotides: 7. This CDR3 is 14 amino acids long. In DNA form, the CDR3 reads TGTGCCACCAGTCTCACAGGGGGCTATGAGACCCAGTACTTC. Its protein product is CATSLTGGYETQYF.

CDR3 residues: CASSHEKGLYGYTF. DNA for the CDR3: TGTGCCAGCAGCCATGAAAAGGGCCTATATGGCTACACCTTC. The chain combines TRBV4-2 with TRBJ1-2; no firm D call. V lost 3 bases to trimming and J lost 5 bases, with 13 bases between them. This CDR3 spans 14 amino acids. Germline values: CDR1 LGHNA, CDR2 YNFKEQ.

The V and J genes are TRBV2 and TRBJ1-2; weak D call: TRBD1 (6 bases). Trimming stripped 7 bases from V and 4 bases from J, with 13 bases between. Germline V gene sequence: CDR1 SNHLY, CDR2 FYNNEI. The CDR3 loop spans 13 amino acids. The CDR3 coding sequence is TGTGCCAGCACGGGGGCAGGGTTCTATGGCTACACCTTC. This codes for CASTGAGFYGYTF.

The rearrangement uses TRBV5-6 and TRBJ2-7, with D unresolved. The germline gives CDR1 SGHDT, CDR2 YYEEEE. Trimming removed 1 base at V and 4 bases at J, with 6 bases between. The CDR3 totals 12 residues. CDR3 region: CASSLIPYEQYF. The CDR3 bases are TGTGCCAGCAGCTTGATCCCTTACGAGCAGTACTTC.